This T cell receptor (beta chain) was captured in a study of OX40 agonist ivuxolimab in advanced cancers. In the study overall: Recorded diagnoses for dose-escalation patients were hepatocellular carcinoma, melanoma, renal cell or head and neck cancer. From roughly 20 to 85 years was the age range, with a mean of around 60 years, and about 83% were male. Whole-study findings and limits: Some of the nonresponding patients also showed low levels of normalized T-cell clonal expansion. In general, CD8+ T cells held more expanded clones than CD4+ did, on average.

Notes on this clone: What it binds is not known.

The CDR3 length is 11 residues. CDR1 LNHNV and CDR2 YYDKDF come from the germline V gene (reference sequence). The ends were cut back, 3 bases at V and 5 bases at J, with 4 bases in the middle. Data came from immunoSEQ multiplex PCR; TCRdb stores just in-frame clones and leaves some out. The sample carries tens of thousands of clones, approximately 90% recorded once. V gene TRBV15 combines with J gene TRBJ2-5; no definite D call. The sequenced sample was CD4+ or CD8+ T cells sorted from blood, obtained in a trial of the OX40 agonist ivuxolimab. The sequence came from an adult with an advanced solid tumor such as melanoma, head and neck, liver or kidney cancer. Here the CDR3 DNA reads TGTGCCACCAGCAGCACCGAGACCCAGTACTTC. Translated: CATSSTETQYF.